A single sample is the source of the 4 T cell receptor beta chains below, sequenced in a study of T-cell memory formation after mild COVID-19. TCRdb processed the 5' RACE reads anew with MiXCR; each CDR3 protein has one entry. The profile shows around 310,000 distinct CDR3 sequences, 20% to 25% of them singletons. The sample was PBMCs or a T cell subset sorted from them (not recorded which). These receptors were obtained from a man younger than 35 who had mild COVID-19 (a few samples of this study predate the infection). Cell type and time point are not known.

The sample holds a few counts of this clonotype. The rearrangement links TRBV24-1 to TRBJ2-2, with D possibly TRBD1 on 6 matching bases. The V gene's germline CDR1 is KGHDR and CDR2 SFDVKD. The CDR3 runs to 13 residues. Trimming took 10 bases from V and 1 from J, leaving 9 bases between them. In DNA form, the CDR3 reads TGTGCCACGAGGGGACAGAACACCGGGGAGCTGTTTTTT. Protein product: CATRGQNTGELFF.

This chain links TRBV28 with TRBJ2-4; D may match TRBD1 or TRBD2 (5 bases each). The CDR3 spans 14 residues. Trimming removed 2 bases at V and 6 bases at J, with 11 bases between. Germline CDR1 reads MDHEN; CDR2 reads SYDVKM. The CDR3 sequence is CASSLPEGTNIQYF. CDR3 sequence (DNA): TGTGCCAGCAGTTTACCCGAAGGGACAAACATTCAGTACTTC.

The chain employs TRBV7-3 and TRBJ2-7, with 7 bases that match TRBD2. The CDR3 is made up of 15 amino acids. Trimming took 2 bases from V and 3 from J; bases not matched to a gene: 7. Per germline, CDR1 SGHTA and CDR2 FQGTGA. The CDR3: CASSLAAGNNYEQYF. CDR3 DNA sequence: TGTGCCAGCAGCTTAGCAGCGGGGAATAACTACGAGCAGTACTTC.

This clonotype was recorded a few times. The rearrangement links TRBV20-1 to TRBJ1-2, with D hard to call. CDR3 size: 12 residues. From germline, CDR1 is DFQATT and CDR2 SNEGSKA (reference sequence). V was shortened by 6 bases and J by 8 bases, with 16 bases between the two germline ends. The CDR3 loop is CSADDTSLGYTF. The CDR3 region has the DNA TGCAGTGCCGATGACACGTCCCTGGGCTACACCTTC.